This T cell receptor (beta chain) was observed in a study of T cell repertoires in cytomegalovirus infection. The CDR3 spans 19 residues. J gave up 8 bases and V 7 bases, and 20 bases lay outside the gene matches. TCRdb analysed the reads with MiXCR anew, one entry per CDR3 protein. The sample consists of around 530,000 distinct CDR3 sequences, around 27% of them appearing once. The gene calls are TRBV12-3 or TRBV12-4 and TRBJ2-1; TRBD2 matches 13 bases. Sequencing used PBMCs. This TCR was recovered from a human donor in good health (CMV status not recorded). Some clones in this sample may be carry-over from other donors' samples. The chain's CDR3 is CASTSQSRGLAGVVDEQFF. CDR3 DNA: TGTGCCAGCACCTCCCAATCTCGAGGACTAGCGGGAGTTGTCGATGAGCAGTTCTTC.